These 27 T cell receptor beta chains came from one sample sequenced in a study of beta chain features in type 1 diabetes. The isolated RNA, all of it, was reverse transcribed, so expressed TCRB transcripts were what got sequenced. Sequenced by immunoSEQ multiplex PCR; TCRdb stores in-frame clones only, minus some. The table lists about 180,000 clones, approximately 13% of them singletons. Material for sequencing was central memory CD4+ T cells from blood. The receptors here all came from a woman aged 18-29 years in good health.

This clone was counted a few times. An end of the junction differs from the germline gene, which may be a read error. This chain joins TRBV5-1 and TRBJ1-2; no clear D gene. Germline assignment: CDR1 SGHRS and CDR2 YFSETQ. CDR3 length: 11 amino acids. The CDR3 protein is CASSLDGSKIF. The CDR3 DNA follows: TGCGCCAGCAGCTTGGATGGCAGTAAGATCTTC. Based on the CDR3 plus reference TRBV5-1 and TRBJ1-2, the full variable domain is KAGVTQTPRYLIKTRGQQVTLSCSPISGHRSVSWYQQTPGQGLQFLFEYFSETQRNKGNFPGRFSGRQFSNSRSEMNVSTLELGDSALYLCASSLDGSKIFGSGTRLTVV.

This clone was picked up a small number of times. The chain uses TRBV5-4 and TRBJ2-2; D gene ambiguous. Germline V gene lookup returns CDR1 SGHNT and CDR2 YYREEE (reference sequence). The CDR3 has 13 amino acids. The V end lost 4 bases, the J end lost 7 bases, and 11 bases lay between the germline ends. The CDR3 loop reads CASSLGAGGELFF. CDR3 DNA sequence: TGTGCCAGCAGCCTAGGAGCCGGCGGGGAGCTGTTTTTT.

Turning to this clone: The junction and the germline gene differ at one end; a read error may be behind it. The chain uses TRBV6-6 and TRBJ2-4, with a tentative D call TRBD2 (7 bases). The germline CDR1 and CDR2 sequences are MNHNY and SVGAGI (reference sequence). The length of the CDR3 is 13 residues. For the CDR3, the DNA is TGTGCCAGCAGACCCGGACTAGGGGGGGCTAGAGACTTC. It is translated as CASRPGLGGARDF.

A few counts support this clone. V usage is TRBV11-3 and J usage is TRBJ2-1; the match to TRBD2 covers 7 bases. The CDR3 has 14 residues. Per the germline V gene, CDR1 is SGHNT and CDR2 is YENEEA. Trimming removed 1 base from V and 4 bases from J; junction bases left unmatched: 1. In DNA form, the CDR3 reads TGTGCCAGCAGCTTAGGGCGGGGGTACAATGAGCAGTTCTTC. Its protein product is CASSLGRGYNEQFF.

The chain employs TRBV30 and TRBJ2-5; D might be TRBD1 (6 bases). CDR1 GTSNPN and CDR2 SVGIG come from the germline V gene (reference sequence). Trimming cost V 4 bases and J 2 bases, with 17 bases left between them. The CDR3 totals 15 residues. Here the CDR3 DNA reads TGTGCCTGGACGAACTGGGGGACAAAACAAGAGACCCAGTACTTC. Protein: CAWTNWGTKQETQYF.

This chain connects TRBV7-2 to TRBJ2-7, with 9 bases aligning to TRBD2. J was trimmed by 12 bases and V by 8 bases; bases with no gene match: 23. Germline V gene lookup returns CDR1 SGHTA and CDR2 FQGNSA. The length of the CDR3 is 16 residues. CDR3 DNA: TGTGCCAGCGCACAGAGGGCTAGCGGGACGGGGGGCACTCCGTACTTC. Amino acids: CASAQRASGTGGTPYF.

This clone appeared a few times. The CDR3 loop reads CASSVGGEVIYGYTF. The CDR3 nucleotides read TGTGCCAGCAGCGTAGGCGGGGAGGTCATCTATGGCTACACCTTC. This chain links TRBV9 with TRBJ1-2, with D unresolved. Germline V lookup: CDR1 SGDLS, CDR2 YYNGEE. Trimming stripped 0 bases from V and 4 bases from J, with 13 bases between. This CDR3 spans 15 amino acids.

For this clone: The same CDR3 can be traced to other DNA sequences in this sample. Here the CDR3 reads CASSLTSGRDEQFF. CDR3 DNA sequence: TGTGCCAGCAGCTTGACTAGCGGGAGAGATGAGCAGTTCTTC. The chain has TRBV7-9 and TRBJ2-1, with 12 bases identical to TRBD2. The CDR3 totals 14 residues. Germline CDR1 and CDR2: SEHNR and FQNEAQ (reference sequence). V lost 3 bases, J lost 8 bases, and 2 bases stayed unmatched.

The chain is built from TRBV19 and TRBJ2-2, with 7 bases that match TRBD2. Germline lookup yields CDR1 LNHDA and CDR2 SQIVND (reference sequence). The V segment lost 7 bases and the J segment 3 bases; nucleotides outside the gene matches: 8. The CDR3 loop spans 15 amino acids. CDR3 DNA: TGTGCCAGTATATCGGGGGGATTAGACACCGGGGAGCTGTTTTTT. It yields the protein CASISGGLDTGELFF.

The J gene is TRBJ1-2, the V gene TRBV6-1, with TRBD1 matching over 9 bases. Germline V gene data show CDR1 as MNHNS and CDR2 as SASEGT. This CDR3 has 13 amino acids. The V and J ends lost 6 bases and 5 bases, in that order; junction bases with no gene match: 4. CDR3 coding DNA: TGTGCCAGCAGCAAGGGACAGGGTTATGGCTACACCTTC. Amino acid sequence: CASSKGQGYGYTF.

In this sample, this clone turned up a few times. J is TRBJ2-1 and V is TRBV2; D is undetermined. V lost 3 bases, J lost 2 bases, and 11 bases lay in between. CDR1 and CDR2 (germline): SNHLY, FYNNEI. The CDR3 totals 15 residues. CDR3 sequence: CASSDVIQTYNEQFF. The CDR3 bases are TGTGCCAGCAGTGACGTTATCCAGACCTACAATGAGCAGTTCTTC.

This clone has a handful of counts. The chain couples TRBV7-9 to TRBJ2-7; possible D gene TRBD1, 6 bases. Trimming cost V 2 bases and J 0 bases, with 11 bases left between them. CDR3 length: 15 amino acids. Germline V CDR1 and CDR2: SEHNR, FQNEAQ (reference sequence). The CDR3 DNA follows: TGTGCCAGCAGCTTACGGACAGACCACTCCTACGAGCAGTACTTC. It encodes CASSLRTDHSYEQYF.

There are a few counts of this clone. The CDR3 is CASSLLREGGRTYEQYF. CDR3 DNA: TGTGCCAGCAGCTTACTTCGAGAGGGAGGCCGTACCTACGAGCAGTACTTC. The chain employs TRBV11-2 and TRBJ2-7; tentative D call: TRBD2 (6 bases). This CDR3 has 17 residues. Germline assignment: CDR1 SGHAT and CDR2 FQNNGV. V was pared by 2 bases and J by 2 bases, with 19 bases between.

This clone turned up a few times. The V and J genes are TRBV5-1 and TRBJ2-7; maybe TRBD1 (5 bases). This CDR3 has 15 residues. CDR1 and CDR2 from the germline V gene are SGHRS and YFSETQ. The V gene lost 1 base and the J gene lost 2 bases, with 13 bases spanning the gap. In nucleotides, the CDR3 is TGCGCCAGCAGCTTGAATACGAGACAGACCTACGAGCAGTACTTC. Residues: CASSLNTRQTYEQYF.

This clone was detected only a few times. The chain uses TRBV30 and TRBJ2-7; no definite D call. The CDR3 has 13 amino acids. Between the trimmed V and J ends, which lost 4 bases and 0 bases, there was a span of 10 bases. Germline V gene sequence: CDR1 GTSNPN, CDR2 SVGIG (reference sequence). CDR3 sequence: CAWTPWSSYEQYF. As DNA, the CDR3 is TGTGCCTGGACCCCCTGGAGCTCCTACGAGCAGTACTTC.

The CDR3 loop is CSVTEQGGGESTEAFF. Written as DNA, the CDR3 is TGCAGCGTTACAGAACAGGGCGGGGGCGAGAGCACTGAAGCTTTCTTT. V is TRBV29-1 and J is TRBJ1-1, with a tentative D call TRBD1 (6 bases). Germline-derived CDR1 and CDR2 are SQVTM and ANQGSEA. CDR3 length: 16 amino acids. The V gene lost 5 bases and the J gene lost 4 bases, with 23 bases spanning the gap.

The chain employs TRBV7-9 and TRBJ1-1; TRBD1 aligns across 10 bases. The CDR3 extends over 16 amino acids. Germline V lookup: CDR1 SEHNR, CDR2 FQNEAQ (reference sequence). V was clipped by 7 bases and J by 5 bases; unmatched bases: 13. The CDR3 region is CASKVDRGNRGTEAFF. For the CDR3, the DNA is TGTGCCAGCAAGGTGGACAGGGGGAATAGGGGAACTGAAGCTTTCTTT.

This rearrangement joins TRBV27 to TRBJ2-7; 9 nucleotides align to TRBD2. The J segment lost 7 bases and the V segment lost 3 bases, leaving 10 bases of the junction unmatched. The CDR3 runs to 15 residues. CDR1 is MNHEY and CDR2 is SMNVEV in the germline V gene (reference sequence). For the CDR3, the DNA is TGTGCCAGCAGTTTCCCCGGGACTAGCCGGGGAGAGCAGTACTTC. As protein: CASSFPGTSRGEQYF.

The V gene is TRBV27, the J gene TRBJ1-5, with D possibly TRBD1 on 5 matching bases. V lost 1 base and J 4 bases, leaving 11 bases between the germline ends. Germline loops: CDR1 MNHEY, CDR2 SMNVEV (reference sequence). The CDR3 extends over 15 amino acids. CDR3: CASSLYRRDNQPQHF. The CDR3 coding sequence is TGTGCCAGCAGTTTATACCGCAGGGATAATCAGCCCCAGCATTTT.

This chain uses TRBV27 with TRBJ2-5; 8 bases fit TRBD1. There are 14 residues in the CDR3. V lost 6 bases, J lost 5 bases, and 8 bases stayed unmatched. The germline gives CDR1 MNHEY, CDR2 SMNVEV (reference sequence). The CDR3, as DNA: TGTGCCAGCAGAGCGCCAGGGGGCAAGGAGACCCAGTACTTC. Translating it yields CASRAPGGKETQYF.

CDR3 sequence: CASSHRQGGQPQHF. The CDR3 DNA sequence: TGTGCCAGCAGTCACCGACAGGGCGGACAGCCCCAGCATTTT. The chain is built from TRBV28 and TRBJ1-5; 7 positions agree with TRBD1. This CDR3 is 14 amino acids long. CDR1 and CDR2 from the germline V gene are MDHEN and SYDVKM. J lost 7 bases, V lost 5 bases, and 8 bases had no gene match. The variable domain in full, with the rest retrieved from reference TRBV28 and TRBJ1-5, is DVKVTQSSRYLVKRTGEKVFLECVQDMDHENMFWYRQDPGLGLRLIYFSYDVKMKEKGDIPEGYSVSREKKERFSLILESASTNQTSMYLCASSHRQGGQPQHFGDGTRLSIL.

This chain links TRBV4-1 with TRBJ2-5; D possibly corresponds to TRBD2 (6 bases). The CDR3 sequence is 12 residues long. V was shortened by 8 bases and J by 1 base, with 8 bases between the two germline ends. Germline values: CDR1 MGHRA, CDR2 YSYEKL. The CDR3 DNA follows: TGCGCCAGCGGGGACTTCCAAGAGACCCAGTACTTC. Translating it yields CASGDFQETQYF.

There are a few counts of this clone. The chain joins TRBV30 to TRBJ2-1; 8 positions agree with TRBD2. With 2 bases clipped from V and 8 bases from J, the junction kept 11 bases outside the gene matches. The CDR3 sequence is 15 residues long. Per the germline V gene, CDR1 is GTSNPN and CDR2 is SVGIG (reference sequence). CDR3 coding DNA: TGTGCCTGGAGTCCGGGGGGCGGGAGGTTCCATGAGCAGTTCTTC. This codes for CAWSPGGGRFHEQFF.

This clone was seen many times. V gene TRBV30 combines with J gene TRBJ2-1; 9 bases line up with TRBD2. CDR3 length: 15 residues. Trimming removed 4 bases from V and 5 bases from J; junction bases left unmatched: 9. Germline lookup yields CDR1 GTSNPN and CDR2 SVGIG (reference sequence). Here the CDR3 DNA reads TGTGCCTGGATGGAGCGGGAGGTTTACCACAATGAGCAGTTCTTC. Its translation: CAWMEREVYHNEQFF.

The chain combines TRBV7-9 with TRBJ2-4, with D unclear. CDR1 is SEHNR and CDR2 is FQNEAQ in the germline V gene (reference sequence). Between the trimmed V and J ends, which lost 4 bases and 9 bases, there was a span of 16 bases. The CDR3 has 14 amino acids. CDR3 protein: CASSSDPPQSIQYF. CDR3 sequence (DNA): TGTGCCAGCAGCTCAGATCCTCCCCAATCCATTCAGTACTTC.

The chain is built from TRBV28 and TRBJ2-2, with 11 bases identical to TRBD2. CDR3 length: 16 residues. Per germline, CDR1 MDHEN and CDR2 SYDVKM. V was clipped by 5 bases and J by 5 bases; unmatched bases: 7. CDR3: CASSQTSGSRTGELFF. The CDR3 coding sequence is TGTGCCAGCAGTCAAACTAGCGGGAGTCGTACCGGGGAGCTGTTTTTT.

This clone was recorded a few times. The V and J genes are TRBV29-1 and TRBJ2-2, with 9 bases aligning to TRBD1. Looked up from germline, CDR1 is SQVTM and CDR2 is ANQGSEA. There are 15 residues in the CDR3. The V gene end was trimmed by 7 bases and the J gene end by 5 bases; junction bases not matched to a gene: 11. The DNA of the CDR3 is TGCAGCGCAAAGCGGACAGGGGTAGGGACCGGGGAGCTGTTTTTT. Translation gives CSAKRTGVGTGELFF.